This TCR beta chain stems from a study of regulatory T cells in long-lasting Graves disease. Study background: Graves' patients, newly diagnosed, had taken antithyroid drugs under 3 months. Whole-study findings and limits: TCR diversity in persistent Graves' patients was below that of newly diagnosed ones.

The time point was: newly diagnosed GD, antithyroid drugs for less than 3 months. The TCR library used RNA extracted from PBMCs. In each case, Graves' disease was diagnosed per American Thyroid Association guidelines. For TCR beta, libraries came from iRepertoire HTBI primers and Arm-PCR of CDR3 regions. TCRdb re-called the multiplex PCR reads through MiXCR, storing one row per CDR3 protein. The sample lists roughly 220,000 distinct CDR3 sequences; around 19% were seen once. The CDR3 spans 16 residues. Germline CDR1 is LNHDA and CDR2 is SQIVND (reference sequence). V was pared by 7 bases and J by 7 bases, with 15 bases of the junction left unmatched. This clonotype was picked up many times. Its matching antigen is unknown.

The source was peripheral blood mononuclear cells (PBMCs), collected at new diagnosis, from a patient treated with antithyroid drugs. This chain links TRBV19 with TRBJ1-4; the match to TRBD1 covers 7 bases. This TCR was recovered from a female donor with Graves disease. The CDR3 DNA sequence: TGTGCCAGTACTCCTCAAGGGGGGGACAGAGGTGAAAAACTGTTTTTT. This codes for CASTPQGGDRGEKLFF.